This entry features one T cell receptor beta chain sequence. The sample is drawn from a study of blood T cell repertoires in COVID-19. Recruitment covered roughly 22 US areas and drew participants whose ages spanned roughly 18 to 95 years. Methods used by the authors: From reference gene primer amplification, estimates of nucleated cell counts were derived. TCRdb keeps only in-frame clones here, not all; method: immunoSEQ multiplex PCR. V, J and clone size are taken as reported in that table, and D and trimming were inferred from the DNA itself. This sample carries over 250,000 clones, around 90% of them seen once, and the ten largest clones take 3%. The source of this sequence is a woman aged 45-65 years who had recovered from COVID-19. Specimen: PBMCs or T cells enriched from blood (not recorded which).

The CDR3 loop reads CASSRNNQGETQYF. As DNA, the CDR3 is TGCGCCAGCAGCCGAAACAATCAGGGGGAGACCCAGTACTTC. The chain uses TRBV5-1 and TRBJ2-5; D is perhaps TRBD1 (6 bases). Trimming stripped 4 bases from V and 5 bases from J, with 15 bases between. Germline V gene data show CDR1 as SGHRS and CDR2 as YFSETQ. The CDR3 covers 14 residues. Using reference TRBV5-1 and TRBJ2-5 for the parts outside the CDR3, the full variable domain is KAGVTQTPRYLIKTRGQQVTLSCSPISGHRSVSWYQQTPGQGLQFLFEYFSETQRNKGNFPGRFSGRQFSNSRSEMNVSTLELGDSALYLCASSRNNQGETQYFGPGTRLLVL.